This T cell receptor (beta chain) stems from a study of cytomegalovirus exposure and HLA in healthy donors. Study-level points and caveats: The later analysis indicated that the majority of CMV-associated TCR beta chains appeared HLA-restricted. A later analysis linked a missense DCLRE1C variant to TCR beta V- and J-gene trimming. Common viral pathogens were later found to be apparently linked to several of the most significant clusters.

As for this clone: The antigen is not known.

The PCR made use of 60 Vbeta and 13 Jbeta primers. TCRdb keeps only in-frame clones here, not all; method: immunoSEQ multiplex PCR. Among 210,000 or so clones listed, about 80% were seen once. This CDR3 is 14 amino acids long. The V end was cut by 8 bases, the J end by 4 bases, with 14 bases between. CDR1 LNHDA and CDR2 SQIVND come from the germline V gene (reference sequence). The sequenced material came from PBMCs. The sequence derives from a woman aged 40 to 50 in good health and CMV-seronegative. This chain joins TRBV19 and TRBJ1-4, with D possibly TRBD1 on 6 matching bases. CDR3 residues: CASGPGHRNEKLFF. In DNA form, the CDR3 reads TGTGCCAGTGGCCCGGGACACCGTAATGAAAAACTGTTTTTT.